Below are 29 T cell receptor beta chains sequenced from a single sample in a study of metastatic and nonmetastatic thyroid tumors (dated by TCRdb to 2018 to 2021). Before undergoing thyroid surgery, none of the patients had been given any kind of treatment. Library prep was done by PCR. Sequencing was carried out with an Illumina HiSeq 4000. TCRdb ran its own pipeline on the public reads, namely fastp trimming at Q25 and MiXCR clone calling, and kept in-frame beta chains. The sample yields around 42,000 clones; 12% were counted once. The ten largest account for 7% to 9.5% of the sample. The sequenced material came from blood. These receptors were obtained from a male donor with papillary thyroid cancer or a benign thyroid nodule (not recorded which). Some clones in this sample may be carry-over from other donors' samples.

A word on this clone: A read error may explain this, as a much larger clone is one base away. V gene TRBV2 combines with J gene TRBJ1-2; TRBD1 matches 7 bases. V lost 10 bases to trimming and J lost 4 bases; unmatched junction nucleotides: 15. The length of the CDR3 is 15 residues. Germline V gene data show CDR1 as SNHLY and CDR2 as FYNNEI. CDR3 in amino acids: CANSGTVVSPYGYTF. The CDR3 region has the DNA TGTGCCAACAGCGGGACAGTGGTCTCGCCCTATGGCTACACCTTC.

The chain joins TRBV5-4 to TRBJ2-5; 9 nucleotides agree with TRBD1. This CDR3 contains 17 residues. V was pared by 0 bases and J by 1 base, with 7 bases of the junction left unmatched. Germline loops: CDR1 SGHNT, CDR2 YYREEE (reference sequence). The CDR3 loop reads CASSLEETDRGQETQYF. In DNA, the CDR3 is TGTGCCAGCAGCTTGGAAGAAACGGACAGGGGCCAAGAGACCCAGTACTTC. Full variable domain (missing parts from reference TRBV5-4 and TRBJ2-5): ETGVTQSPTHLIKTRGQQVTLRCSSQSGHNTVSWYQQALGQGPQFIFQYYREEENGRGNFPPRFSGLQFPNYSSELNVNALELDDSALYLCASSLEETDRGQETQYFGPGTRLLVL.

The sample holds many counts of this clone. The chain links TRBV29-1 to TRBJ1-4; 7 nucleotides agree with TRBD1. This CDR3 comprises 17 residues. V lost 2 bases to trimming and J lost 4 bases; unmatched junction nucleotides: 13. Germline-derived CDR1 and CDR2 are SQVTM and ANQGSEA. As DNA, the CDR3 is TGCAGCGTTGAACCCCTAGATCCGGGACAGATTAATGAAAAACTGTTTTTT. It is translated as CSVEPLDPGQINEKLFF.

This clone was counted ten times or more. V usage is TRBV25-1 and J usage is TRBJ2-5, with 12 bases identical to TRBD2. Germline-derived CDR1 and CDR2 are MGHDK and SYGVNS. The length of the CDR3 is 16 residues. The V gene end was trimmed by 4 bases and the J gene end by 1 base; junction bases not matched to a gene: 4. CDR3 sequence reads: CASSGGLAGIQETQYF. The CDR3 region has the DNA TGTGCCAGCAGTGGTGGACTAGCGGGGATCCAAGAGACCCAGTACTTC.

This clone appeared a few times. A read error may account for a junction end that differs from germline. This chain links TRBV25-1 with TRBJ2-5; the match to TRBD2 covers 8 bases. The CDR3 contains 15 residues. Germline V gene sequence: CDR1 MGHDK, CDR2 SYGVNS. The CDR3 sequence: CASIEPGGPVETQYF. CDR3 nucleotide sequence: TGTGCCAGCATTGAACCGGGAGGGCCGGTCGAGACCCAGTACTTC.

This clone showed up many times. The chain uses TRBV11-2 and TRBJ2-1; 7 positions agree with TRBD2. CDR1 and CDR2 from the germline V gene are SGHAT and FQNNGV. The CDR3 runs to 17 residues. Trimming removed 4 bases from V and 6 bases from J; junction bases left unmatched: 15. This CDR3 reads CASSSPTGTNRINEQFF. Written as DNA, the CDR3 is TGTGCCAGCAGCTCGCCAACCGGGACTAATAGGATCAATGAGCAGTTCTTC.

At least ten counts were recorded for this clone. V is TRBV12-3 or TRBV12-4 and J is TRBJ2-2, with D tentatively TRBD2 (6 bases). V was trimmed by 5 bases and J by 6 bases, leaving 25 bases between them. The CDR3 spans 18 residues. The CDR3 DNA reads TGTGCCAGCAGTCCGCGCCGTGTGGGGAGGTCAATTCCCGGGGAGCTGTTTTTT. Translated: CASSPRRVGRSIPGELFF.

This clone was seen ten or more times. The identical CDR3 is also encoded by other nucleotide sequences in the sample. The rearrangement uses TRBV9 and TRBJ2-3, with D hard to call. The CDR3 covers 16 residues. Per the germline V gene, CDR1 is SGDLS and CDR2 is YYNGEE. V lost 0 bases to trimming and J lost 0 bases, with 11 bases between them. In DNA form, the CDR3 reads TGTGCCAGCAGCGTAGCTCAGGCCGGGAGCACAGATACGCAGTATTTT. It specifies CASSVAQAGSTDTQYF.

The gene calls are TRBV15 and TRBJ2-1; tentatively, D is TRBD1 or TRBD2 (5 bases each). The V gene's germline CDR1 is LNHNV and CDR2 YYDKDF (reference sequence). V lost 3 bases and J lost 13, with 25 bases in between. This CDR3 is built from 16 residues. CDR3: CATSRLRDDSYNGQFF. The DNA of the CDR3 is TGTGCCACCAGCAGGCTCCGGGACGACTCCTACAATGGTCAGTTCTTC.

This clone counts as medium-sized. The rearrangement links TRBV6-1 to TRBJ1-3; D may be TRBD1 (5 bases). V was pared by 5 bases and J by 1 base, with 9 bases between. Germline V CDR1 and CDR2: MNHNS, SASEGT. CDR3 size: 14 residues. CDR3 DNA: TGTGCCAGCAGTAAACAGGAATCTGGAAACACCATATATTTT. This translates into CASSKQESGNTIYF.

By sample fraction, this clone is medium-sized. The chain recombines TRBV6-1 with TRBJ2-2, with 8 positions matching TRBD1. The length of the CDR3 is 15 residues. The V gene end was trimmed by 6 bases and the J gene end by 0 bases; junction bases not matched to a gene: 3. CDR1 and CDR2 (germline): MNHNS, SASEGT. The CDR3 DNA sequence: TGTGCCAGCAGGGAACAGGGGGCGAACACCGGGGAGCTGTTTTTT. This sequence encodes CASREQGANTGELFF.

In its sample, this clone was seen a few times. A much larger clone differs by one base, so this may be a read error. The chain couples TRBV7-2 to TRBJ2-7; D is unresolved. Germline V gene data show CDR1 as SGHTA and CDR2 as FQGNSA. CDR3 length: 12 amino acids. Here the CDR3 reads CASIGDSYEQHF. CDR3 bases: TGTGCCAGCATCGGTGATTCCTACGAGCAGCACTTC.

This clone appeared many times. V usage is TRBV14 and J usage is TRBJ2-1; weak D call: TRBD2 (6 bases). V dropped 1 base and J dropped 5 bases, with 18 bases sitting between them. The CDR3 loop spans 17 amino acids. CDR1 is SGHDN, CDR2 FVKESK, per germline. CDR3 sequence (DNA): TGTGCCAGCAGCCAAGGACCTAGCGTAGACATCAACAATGAGCAGTTCTTC. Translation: CASSQGPSVDINNEQFF.

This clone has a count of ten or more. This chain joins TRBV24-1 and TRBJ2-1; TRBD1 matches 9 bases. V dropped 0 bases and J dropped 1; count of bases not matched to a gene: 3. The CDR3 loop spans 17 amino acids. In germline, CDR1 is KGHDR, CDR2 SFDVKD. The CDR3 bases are TGTGCCACCAGTGATTTGGGGACAGGGCGATCCTACAATGAGCAGTTCTTC. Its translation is CATSDLGTGRSYNEQFF.

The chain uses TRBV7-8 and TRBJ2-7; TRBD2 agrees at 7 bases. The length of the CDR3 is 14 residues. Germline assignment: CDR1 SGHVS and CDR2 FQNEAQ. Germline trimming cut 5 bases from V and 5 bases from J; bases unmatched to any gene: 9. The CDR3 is CASSPLARGHEQYF. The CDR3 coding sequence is TGTGCCAGCAGCCCACTAGCGCGAGGTCACGAGCAGTACTTC.

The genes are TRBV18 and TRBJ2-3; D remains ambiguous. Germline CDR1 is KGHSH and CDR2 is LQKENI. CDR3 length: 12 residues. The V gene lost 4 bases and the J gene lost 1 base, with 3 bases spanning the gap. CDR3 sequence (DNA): TGTGCCAGCTCACTAGGCACAGATACGCAGTATTTT. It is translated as CASSLGTDTQYF.

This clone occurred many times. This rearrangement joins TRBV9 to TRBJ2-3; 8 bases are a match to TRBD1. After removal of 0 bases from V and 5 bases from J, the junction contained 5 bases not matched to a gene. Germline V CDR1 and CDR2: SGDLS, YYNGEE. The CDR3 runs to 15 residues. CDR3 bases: TGTGCCAGCAGCGTAGGAGGACAGGGAGGAGATACGCAGTATTTT. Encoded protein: CASSVGGQGGDTQYF.

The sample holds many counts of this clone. DNA for the CDR3: TGTGCCAGCCGATTGCAGGGCGGCGAGCCCCAGCATTTT. Translation: CASRLQGGEPQHF. The V and J genes are TRBV28 and TRBJ1-5; a possible D gene is TRBD1 (5 bases). From germline, CDR1 is MDHEN and CDR2 SYDVKM. This CDR3 is built from 13 residues. The V end was cut by 8 bases, the J end by 8 bases, with 16 bases between.

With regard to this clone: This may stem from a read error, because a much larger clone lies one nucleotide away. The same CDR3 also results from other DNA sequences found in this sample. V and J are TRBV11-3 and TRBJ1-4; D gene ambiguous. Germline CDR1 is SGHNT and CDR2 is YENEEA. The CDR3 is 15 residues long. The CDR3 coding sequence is TGTGCCAGCAGCGGCCCCTGCGAGGCTAATGAAAAACTGCTTTTT. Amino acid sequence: CASSGPCEANEKLLF.

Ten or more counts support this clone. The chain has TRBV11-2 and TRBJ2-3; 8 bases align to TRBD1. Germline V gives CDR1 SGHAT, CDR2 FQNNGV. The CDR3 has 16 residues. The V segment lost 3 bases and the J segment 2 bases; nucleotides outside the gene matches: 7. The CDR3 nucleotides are TGTGCCAGCAGCTTGGGACAGGTCATTCTCACAGATACGCAGTATTTT. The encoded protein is CASSLGQVILTDTQYF.

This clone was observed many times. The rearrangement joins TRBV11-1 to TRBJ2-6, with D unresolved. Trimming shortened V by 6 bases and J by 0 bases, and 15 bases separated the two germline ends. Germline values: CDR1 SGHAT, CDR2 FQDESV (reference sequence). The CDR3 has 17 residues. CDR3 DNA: TGTGCCAGCAGACCTCTCCCTTGGGACTCTGGGGCCAACGTCCTGACTTTC. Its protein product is CASRPLPWDSGANVLTF.

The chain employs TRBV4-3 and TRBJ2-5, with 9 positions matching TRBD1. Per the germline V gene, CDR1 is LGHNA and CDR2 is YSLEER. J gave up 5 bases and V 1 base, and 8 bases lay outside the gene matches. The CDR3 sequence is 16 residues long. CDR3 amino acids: CASSQGLHRGLETQYF. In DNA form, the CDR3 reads TGCGCCAGCAGCCAAGGCCTCCACAGGGGGCTGGAGACCCAGTACTTC.

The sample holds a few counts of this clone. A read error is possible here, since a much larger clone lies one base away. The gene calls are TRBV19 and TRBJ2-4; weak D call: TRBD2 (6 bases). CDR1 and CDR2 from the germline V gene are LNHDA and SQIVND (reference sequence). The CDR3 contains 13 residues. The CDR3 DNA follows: TGTGTCAGTACGGGAGAGGGTAAAAACATTCAGTACTTC. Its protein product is CVSTGEGKNIQYF.

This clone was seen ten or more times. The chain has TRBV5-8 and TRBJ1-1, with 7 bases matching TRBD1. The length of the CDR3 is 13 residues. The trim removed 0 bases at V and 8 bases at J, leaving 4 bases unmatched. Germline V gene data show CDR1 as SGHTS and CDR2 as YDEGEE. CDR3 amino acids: CASSLDSDREAFF. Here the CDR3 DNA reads TGTGCCAGCAGCTTGGATTCGGACAGGGAAGCTTTCTTT.

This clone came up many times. The CDR3 region is CASSLQRARTEAFF. The CDR3 DNA reads as TGTGCCAGCAGCCTTCAGAGGGCGCGCACTGAAGCTTTCTTT. The chain joins TRBV7-8 to TRBJ1-1; D is unresolved. CDR3 length equals 14 residues. Germline V lookup: CDR1 SGHVS, CDR2 FQNEAQ. V was cut by 5 bases and J by 4 bases, with 14 bases left in between. Filled out from reference TRBV7-8 and TRBJ1-1, the complete variable domain reads GAGVSQSPRYKVAKRGQDVALRCDPISGHVSLFWYQQALGQGPEFLTYFQNEAQLDKSGLPSDRFFAERPEGSVSTLKIQRTQQEDSAVYLCASSLQRARTEAFFGQGTRLTVV.

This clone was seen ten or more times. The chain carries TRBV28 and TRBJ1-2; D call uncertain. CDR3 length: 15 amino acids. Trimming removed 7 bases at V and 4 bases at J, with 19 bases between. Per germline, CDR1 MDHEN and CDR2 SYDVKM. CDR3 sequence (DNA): TGTGCCAGCAATCGACTAGGTGATACTTTCTATGGCTACACCTTC. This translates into CASNRLGDTFYGYTF.

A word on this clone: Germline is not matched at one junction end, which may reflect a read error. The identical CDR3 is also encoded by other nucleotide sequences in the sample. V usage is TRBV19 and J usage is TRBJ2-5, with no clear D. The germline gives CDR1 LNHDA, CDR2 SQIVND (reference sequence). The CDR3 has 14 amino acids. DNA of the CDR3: TGTGCCAGTAGTATTATGGGGAACCAGGAGACCCAGTACTTC. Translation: CASSIMGNQETQYF.

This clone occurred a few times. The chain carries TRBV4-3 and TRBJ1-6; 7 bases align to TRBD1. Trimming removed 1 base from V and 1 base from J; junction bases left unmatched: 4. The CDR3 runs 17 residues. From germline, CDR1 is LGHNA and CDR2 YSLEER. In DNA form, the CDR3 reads TGCGCCAGCAGCCAAGGCGACAGGGTGTCCTATAATTCACCCCTCCACTTT. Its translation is CASSQGDRVSYNSPLHF.

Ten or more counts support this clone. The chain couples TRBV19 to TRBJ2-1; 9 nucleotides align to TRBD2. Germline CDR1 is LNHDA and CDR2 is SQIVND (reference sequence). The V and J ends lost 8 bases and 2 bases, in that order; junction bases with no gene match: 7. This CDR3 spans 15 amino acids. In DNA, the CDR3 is TGTGCCAGTGCCCCGACTAGCGGACCCTACAATGAGCAGTTCTTC. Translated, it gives CASAPTSGPYNEQFF.